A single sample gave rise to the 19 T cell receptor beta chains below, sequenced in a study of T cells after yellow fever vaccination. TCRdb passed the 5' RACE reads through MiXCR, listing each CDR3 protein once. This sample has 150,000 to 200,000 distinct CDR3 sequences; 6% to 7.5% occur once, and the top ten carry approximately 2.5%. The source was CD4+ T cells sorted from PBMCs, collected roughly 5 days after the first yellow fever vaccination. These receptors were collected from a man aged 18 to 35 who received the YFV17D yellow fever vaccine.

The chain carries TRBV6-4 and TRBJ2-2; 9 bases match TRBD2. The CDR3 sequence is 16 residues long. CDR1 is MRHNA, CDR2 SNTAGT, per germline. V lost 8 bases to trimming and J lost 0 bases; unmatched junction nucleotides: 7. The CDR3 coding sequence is TGTGCCAGCTTATTTAGCGGGGGCCCGAACACCGGGGAGCTGTTTTTT. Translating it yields CASLFSGGPNTGELFF.

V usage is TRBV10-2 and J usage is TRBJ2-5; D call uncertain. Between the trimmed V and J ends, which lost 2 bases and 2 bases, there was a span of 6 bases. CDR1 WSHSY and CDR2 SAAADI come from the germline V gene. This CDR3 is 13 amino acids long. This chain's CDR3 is CASSEVKQETQYF. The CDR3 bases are TGCGCCAGCAGTGAGGTAAAGCAAGAGACCCAGTACTTC.

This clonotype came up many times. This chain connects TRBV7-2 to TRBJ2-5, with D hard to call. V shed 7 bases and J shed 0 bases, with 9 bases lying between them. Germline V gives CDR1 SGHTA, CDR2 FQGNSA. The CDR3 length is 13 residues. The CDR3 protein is CASIDWYQETQYF. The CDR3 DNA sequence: TGTGCCAGCATTGACTGGTACCAAGAGACCCAGTACTTC.

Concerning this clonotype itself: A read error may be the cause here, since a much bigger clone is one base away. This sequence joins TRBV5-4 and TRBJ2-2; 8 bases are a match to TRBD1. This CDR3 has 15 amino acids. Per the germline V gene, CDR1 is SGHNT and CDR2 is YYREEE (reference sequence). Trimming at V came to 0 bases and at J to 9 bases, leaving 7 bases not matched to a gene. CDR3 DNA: TGTGCCAGCAGCTTGGGCACAGGGGGTACCTGGGAGCTGTTTTTT. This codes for CASSLGTGGTWELFF.

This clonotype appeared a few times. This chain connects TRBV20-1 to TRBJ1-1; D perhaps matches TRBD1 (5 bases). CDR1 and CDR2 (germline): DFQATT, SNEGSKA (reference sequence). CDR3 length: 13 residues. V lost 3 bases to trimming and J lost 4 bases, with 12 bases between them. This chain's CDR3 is CSARGQYPTEAFF. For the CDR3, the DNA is TGCAGTGCTAGGGGGCAGTATCCCACTGAAGCTTTCTTT.

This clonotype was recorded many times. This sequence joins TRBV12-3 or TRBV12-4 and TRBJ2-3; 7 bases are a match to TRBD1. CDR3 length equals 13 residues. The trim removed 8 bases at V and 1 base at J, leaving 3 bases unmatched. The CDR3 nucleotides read TGTGCCAGCGACACAGGGGGCACAGATACGCAGTATTTT. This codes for CASDTGGTDTQYF.

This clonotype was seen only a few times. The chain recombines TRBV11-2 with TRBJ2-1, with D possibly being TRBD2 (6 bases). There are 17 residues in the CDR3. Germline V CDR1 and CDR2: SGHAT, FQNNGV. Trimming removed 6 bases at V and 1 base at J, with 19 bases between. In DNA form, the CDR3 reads TGTGCCAGCAGGGGACTCAGTGGCGGTAGGTCCTACAATGAGCAGTTCTTC. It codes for CASRGLSGGRSYNEQFF.

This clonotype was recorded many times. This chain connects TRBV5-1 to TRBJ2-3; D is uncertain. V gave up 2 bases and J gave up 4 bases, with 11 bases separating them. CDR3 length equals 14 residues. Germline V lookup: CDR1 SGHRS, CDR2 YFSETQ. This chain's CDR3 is CASSFETSPDTQYF. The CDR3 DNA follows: TGCGCCAGCAGCTTCGAAACCTCCCCAGATACGCAGTATTTT.

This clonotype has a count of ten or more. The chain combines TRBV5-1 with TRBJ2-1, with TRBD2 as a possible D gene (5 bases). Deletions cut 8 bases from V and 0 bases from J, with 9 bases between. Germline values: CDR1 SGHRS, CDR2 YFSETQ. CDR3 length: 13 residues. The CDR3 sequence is CARVRGSYNEQFF. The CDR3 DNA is TGCGCCAGGGTCCGGGGCTCCTACAATGAGCAGTTCTTC. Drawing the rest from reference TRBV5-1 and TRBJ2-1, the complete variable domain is KAGVTQTPRYLIKTRGQQVTLSCSPISGHRSVSWYQQTPGQGLQFLFEYFSETQRNKGNFPGRFSGRQFSNSRSEMNVSTLELGDSALYLCARVRGSYNEQFFGPGTRLTVL.

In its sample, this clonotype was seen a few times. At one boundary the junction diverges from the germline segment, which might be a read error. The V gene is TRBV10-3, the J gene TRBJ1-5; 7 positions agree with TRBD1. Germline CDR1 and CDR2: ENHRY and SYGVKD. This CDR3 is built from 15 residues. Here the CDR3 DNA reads TGTGCCATCAGTGAGGAGACAGGGAGGGTTCAGACCCAGCATTTT. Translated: CAISEETGRVQTQHF.

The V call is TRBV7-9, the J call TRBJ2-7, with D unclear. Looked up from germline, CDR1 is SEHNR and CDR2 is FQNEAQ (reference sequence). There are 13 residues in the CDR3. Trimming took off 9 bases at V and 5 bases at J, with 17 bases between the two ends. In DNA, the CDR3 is TGTGCCAGGAGCCCTGGGCTCATCGACGAGCAGTACGTC. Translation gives CARSPGLIDEQYV.

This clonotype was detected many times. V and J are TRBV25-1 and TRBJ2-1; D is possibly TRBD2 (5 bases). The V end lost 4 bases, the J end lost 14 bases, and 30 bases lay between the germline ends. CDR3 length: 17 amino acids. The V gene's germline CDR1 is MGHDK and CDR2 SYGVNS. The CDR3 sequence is CASSAHNGGGSKAPEFF. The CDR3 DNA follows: TGTGCCAGCAGTGCTCATAACGGTGGCGGGTCAAAGGCGCCGGAGTTCTTC.

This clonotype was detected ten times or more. The CDR3: CASSIGTVSEAFF. The CDR3 DNA reads as TGTGCCAGCAGCATTGGGACAGTTTCTGAAGCTTTCTTT. V gene TRBV7-6 combines with J gene TRBJ1-1; TRBD1 agrees at 7 bases. CDR1 and CDR2 from the germline V gene are SGHVS and FNYEAQ. The CDR3 length is 13 residues. V gave up 5 bases and J gave up 6 bases; unmatched junction bases: 6. Based on the CDR3 plus reference TRBV7-6 and TRBJ1-1, the full variable domain is GAGVSQSPRYKVTKRGQDVALRCDPISGHVSLYWYRQALGQGPEFLTYFNYEAQQDKSGLPNDRFSAERPEGSISTLTIQRTEQRDSAMYRCASSIGTVSEAFFGQGTRLTVV.

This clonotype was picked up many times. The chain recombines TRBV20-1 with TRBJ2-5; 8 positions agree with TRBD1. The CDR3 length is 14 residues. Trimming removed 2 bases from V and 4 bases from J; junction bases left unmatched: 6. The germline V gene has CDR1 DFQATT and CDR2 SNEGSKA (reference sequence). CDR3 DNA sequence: TGCAGTGCTAGATCCTGGACAGGGCTAGAGACCCAGTACTTC. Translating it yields CSARSWTGLETQYF.

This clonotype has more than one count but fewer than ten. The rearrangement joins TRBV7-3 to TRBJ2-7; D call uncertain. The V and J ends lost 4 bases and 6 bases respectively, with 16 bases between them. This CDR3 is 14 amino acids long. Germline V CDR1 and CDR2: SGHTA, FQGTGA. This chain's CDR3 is CASSSDRLSGEQYF. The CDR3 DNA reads TGTGCCAGCAGCTCGGACCGCCTGTCGGGCGAGCAGTACTTC.

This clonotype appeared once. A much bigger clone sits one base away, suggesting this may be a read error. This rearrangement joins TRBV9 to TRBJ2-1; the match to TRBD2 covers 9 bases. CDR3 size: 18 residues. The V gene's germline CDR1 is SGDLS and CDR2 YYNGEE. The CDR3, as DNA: TGTGCCAGCAGCCTGAGCAGCGGGGGGTCCAATTTCTACAATGAGCAGTTGTTC. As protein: CASSLSSGGSNFYNEQLF.

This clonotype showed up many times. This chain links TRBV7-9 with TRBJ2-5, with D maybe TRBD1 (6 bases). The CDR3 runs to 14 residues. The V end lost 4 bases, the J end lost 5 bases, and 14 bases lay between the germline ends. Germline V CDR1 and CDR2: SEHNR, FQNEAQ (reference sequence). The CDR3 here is CASSWSSGAETQYF. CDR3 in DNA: TGTGCCAGCAGCTGGTCCTCAGGGGCGGAGACCCAGTACTTC.

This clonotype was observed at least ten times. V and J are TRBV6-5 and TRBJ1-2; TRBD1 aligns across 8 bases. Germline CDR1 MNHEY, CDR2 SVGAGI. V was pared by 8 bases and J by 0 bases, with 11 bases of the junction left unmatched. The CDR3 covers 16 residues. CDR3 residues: CASWRTGNFTNYGYTF. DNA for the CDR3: TGTGCCAGCTGGAGGACAGGGAACTTTACTAACTATGGCTACACCTTC.

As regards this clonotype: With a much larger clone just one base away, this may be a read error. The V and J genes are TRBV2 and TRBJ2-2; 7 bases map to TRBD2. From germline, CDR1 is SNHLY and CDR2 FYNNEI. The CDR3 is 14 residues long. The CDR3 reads CAISGSRGAGELFF. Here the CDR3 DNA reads TGTGCCATCAGTGGTTCACGGGGGGCCGGGGAGCTGTTTTTT.